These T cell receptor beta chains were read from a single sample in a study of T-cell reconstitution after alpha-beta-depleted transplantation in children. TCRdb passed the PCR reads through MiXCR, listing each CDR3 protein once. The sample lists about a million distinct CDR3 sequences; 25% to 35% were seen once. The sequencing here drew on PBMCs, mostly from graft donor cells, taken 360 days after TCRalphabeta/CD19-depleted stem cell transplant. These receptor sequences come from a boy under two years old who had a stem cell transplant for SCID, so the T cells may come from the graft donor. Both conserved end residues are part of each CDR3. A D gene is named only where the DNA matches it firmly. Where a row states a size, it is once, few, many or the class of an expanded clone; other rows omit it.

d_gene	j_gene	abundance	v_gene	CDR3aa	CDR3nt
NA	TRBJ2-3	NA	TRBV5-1	CASSLDPVVDTQYF	TGCGCCAGCAGCTTGGATCCGGTTGTAGATACGCAGTATTTT
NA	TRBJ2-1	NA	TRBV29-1	CSVGDVARGYNEQFF	TGCAGCGTTGGGGACGTAGCGAGAGGATACAATGAGCAGTTCTTC
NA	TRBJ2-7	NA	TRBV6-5	CASSYGWGDHYEQYF	TGTGCCAGCAGTTACGGGTGGGGCGACCATTACGAGCAGTACTTC
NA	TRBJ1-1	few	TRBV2	CATRTNRVPEAFF	TGTGCCACCAGAACCAACAGGGTCCCTGAAGCTTTCTTT
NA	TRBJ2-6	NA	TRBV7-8	CASSSRQDSGANVLTF	TGTGCCAGCAGCTCCCGACAGGACTCTGGGGCCAACGTCCTGACTTTC
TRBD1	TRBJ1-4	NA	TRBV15	CATRDRSNEKLFF	TGTGCCACCAGGGACAGGTCGAATGAAAAACTGTTTTTT
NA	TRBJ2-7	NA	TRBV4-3	CASSQDQGFWEQYF	TGCGCCAGCAGCCAAGATCAGGGATTCTGGGAGCAGTACTTC
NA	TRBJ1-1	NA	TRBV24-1	CATSDFYGLEAFF	TGTGCCACCAGTGATTTTTACGGTCTCGAAGCTTTCTTT
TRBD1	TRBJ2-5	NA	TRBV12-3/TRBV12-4	CASRPGQGQETQYF	TGTGCCAGCAGACCGGGACAGGGGCAAGAGACCCAGTACTTC
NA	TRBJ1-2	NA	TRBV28	CASSNNREPRYGYTF	TGTGCCAGCAGTAACAACAGGGAACCGAGGTATGGCTACACCTTC
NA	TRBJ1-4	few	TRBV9	CASSRPGHVGLFF	TGTGCCAGCAGCCGACCGGGACATGTTGGACTGTTTTTT
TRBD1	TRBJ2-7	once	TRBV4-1	CASSQVIRDRGWYEQYF	TGCGCCAGCAGCCAAGTTATCCGGGACAGGGGGTGGTACGAGCAGTACTTC
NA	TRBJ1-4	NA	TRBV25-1	CASKAQSFNEKLFF	TGTGCCAGCAAAGCGCAAAGTTTCAATGAAAAACTGTTTTTT
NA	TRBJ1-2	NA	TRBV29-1	CSVDFRGAGYGYTF	TGCAGCGTTGATTTCAGGGGCGCAGGTTATGGCTACACCTTC
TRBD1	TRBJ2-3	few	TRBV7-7	CASSFRGGAGATQYF	TGTGCCAGCAGCTTTCGAGGGGGCGCTGGGGCCACGCAGTATTTT
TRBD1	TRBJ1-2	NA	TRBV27	CASSFRGGGYGYTF	TGTGCCAGCAGTTTTCGAGGGGGCGGCTATGGCTACACCTTC
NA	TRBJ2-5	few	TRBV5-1	CASSLGSGANQETQYF	TGCGCCAGCAGCTTGGGGTCAGGGGCCAACCAAGAGACCCAGTACTTC
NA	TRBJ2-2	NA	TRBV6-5	CASSYSLRRSGELFF	TGTGCCAGCAGTTACTCTCTCAGGCGAAGCGGGGAGCTGTTTTTT
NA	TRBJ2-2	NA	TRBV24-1	CATSDLGLEKAGELFF	TGTGCCACCAGTGATTTGGGCCTGGAGAAAGCCGGGGAGCTGTTTTTT
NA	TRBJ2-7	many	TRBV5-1	CASSLEVSYEQYF	TGTGCCAGCAGTTTAGAGGTCTCCTACGAGCAGTACTTC
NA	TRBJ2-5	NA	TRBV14	CASSQERETQYF	TGTGCCAGCAGCCAAGAAAGAGAGACCCAGTACTTC
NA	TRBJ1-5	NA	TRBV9	CASSRTNRDGENQPQHF	TGTGCCAGCAGCCGAACTAACCGGGACGGAGAGAATCAGCCCCAGCATTTT
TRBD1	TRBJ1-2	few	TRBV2	CASSDRGSYGYTF	TGTGCCAGCAGTGACAGGGGGAGTTATGGCTACACCTTC
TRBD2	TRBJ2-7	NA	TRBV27	CASSLSPPGERGTSYEQYF	TGTGCCAGCAGTTTATCGCCCCCCGGGGAGCGGGGGACCTCCTACGAGCAGTACTTC
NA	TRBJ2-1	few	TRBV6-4	CASSVGITGNYNEQFF	TGTGCCAGCAGTGTGGGAATAACAGGGAACTACAATGAGCAGTTCTTC
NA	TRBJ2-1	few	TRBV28	CASSPDWGRNIYNEQFF	TGTGCCAGCAGTCCCGATTGGGGTAGGAATATCTACAATGAGCAGTTCTTC
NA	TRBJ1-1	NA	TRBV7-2	CASSLVLGANTEAFF	TGTGCCAGCAGCTTAGTATTAGGAGCGAACACTGAAGCTTTCTTT
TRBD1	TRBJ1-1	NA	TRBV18	CASSRLQGASGEAFF	TGTGCCAGCTCACGGTTACAGGGGGCATCGGGTGAAGCTTTCTTT
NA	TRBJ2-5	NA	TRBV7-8	CASSLAGPAQETQYF	TGTGCCAGCAGCTTAGCAGGGCCCGCCCAAGAGACCCAGTACTTC
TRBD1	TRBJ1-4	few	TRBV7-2	CASSVQGLSPEGLFF	TGTGCCAGCAGCGTACAGGGGTTGAGTCCCGAGGGACTGTTTTTT
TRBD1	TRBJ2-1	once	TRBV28	CASSELGQGARDEQFF	TGTGCCAGCAGTGAACTCGGACAGGGGGCGCGGGATGAGCAGTTCTTC
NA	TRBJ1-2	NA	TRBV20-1	CSARGGVLEYGYTF	TGCAGTGCTAGAGGCGGGGTTCTGGAATATGGCTACACCTTC
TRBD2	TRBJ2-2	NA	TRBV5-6	CASSLMRGNLFGTGELFF	TGTGCCAGCAGCTTGATGCGGGGGAACCTCTTTGGCACCGGGGAGCTGTTTTTT
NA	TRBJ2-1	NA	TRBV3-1	CASSQMGAFNEQFF	TGTGCCAGCAGCCAGATGGGTGCCTTCAATGAGCAGTTCTTC
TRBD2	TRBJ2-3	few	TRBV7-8	CASSRQASGEADTQYF	TGTGCCAGCAGCCGCCAGGCTAGCGGGGAGGCAGATACGCAGTATTTT
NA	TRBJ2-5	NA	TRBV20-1	CSAVVEGRETQYF	TGCAGTGCGGTCGTTGAGGGGAGAGAGACCCAGTACTTC
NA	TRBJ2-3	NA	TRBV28	CASTPGAGWGDTQYF	TGTGCCAGCACCCCCGGGGCAGGGTGGGGAGATACGCAGTATTTT
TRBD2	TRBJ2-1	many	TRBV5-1	CASSAQRGYNEQFF	TGCGCCAGCAGTGCCCAGCGGGGCTACAATGAGCAGTTCTTC
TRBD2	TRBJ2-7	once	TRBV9	CASSVLAGDYEQYF	TGTGCCAGCAGCGTGCTAGCGGGGGACTACGAGCAGTACTTC
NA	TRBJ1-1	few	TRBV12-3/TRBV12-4	CASSFGENTEAFF	TGTGCCAGCAGTTTTGGTGAGAACACTGAAGCTTTCTTT
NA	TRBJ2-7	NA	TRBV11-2	CASRGLGNYEQYF	TGTGCCAGCAGGGGCCTGGGTAACTACGAGCAGTACTTC
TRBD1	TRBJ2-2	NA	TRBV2	CASTGTGTTGELFF	TGTGCCAGCACTGGGACAGGAACAACCGGGGAGCTGTTTTTT
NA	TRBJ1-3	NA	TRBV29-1	CSVALAISGNTIYF	TGCAGCGTTGCCCTCGCCATTTCCGGAAACACCATATATTTT
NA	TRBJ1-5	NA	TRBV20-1	CSAAGYSNQPQHF	TGCAGTGCTGCGGGCTATAGCAATCAGCCCCAGCATTTT
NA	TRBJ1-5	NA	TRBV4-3	CASSQGLGGYSNQPQHF	TGCGCCAGCAGCCAAGGCTTGGGGGGTTATAGCAATCAGCCCCAGCATTTT
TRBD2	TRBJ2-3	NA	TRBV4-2	CASSQELAGGPDTQYF	TGTGCCAGCAGCCAAGAACTAGCGGGCGGGCCAGATACGCAGTATTTT
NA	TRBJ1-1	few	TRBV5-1	CASSLAGQEIAFF	TGCGCCAGCAGCTTGGCGGGACAAGAGATCGCTTTCTTT
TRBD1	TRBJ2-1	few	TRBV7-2	CASSRVTGTYNEQFF	TGTGCCAGCAGCCGCGTGACAGGGACCTACAATGAGCAGTTCTTC
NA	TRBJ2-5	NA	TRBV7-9	CASSAWDRRETQYF	TGTGCCAGCAGCGCCTGGGACCGGAGGGAGACCCAGTACTTC
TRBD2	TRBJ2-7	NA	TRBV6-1	CASGTGGVAAEQYF	TGTGCCAGCGGAACGGGGGGGGTTGCGGCCGAGCAGTACTTC
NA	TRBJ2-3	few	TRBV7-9	CASSLKEVGTDTQYF	TGTGCCAGCAGCTTGAAGGAGGTGGGCACAGATACGCAGTATTTT
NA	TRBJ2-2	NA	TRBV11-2	CASSQFFEGGGELFF	TGTGCCAGCAGCCAATTCTTCGAAGGGGGCGGGGAGCTGTTTTTT
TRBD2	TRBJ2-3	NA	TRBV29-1	CSVATSGGPTDTQYF	TGCAGCGTTGCGACTAGCGGGGGCCCCACAGATACGCAGTATTTT
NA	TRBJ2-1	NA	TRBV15	CATSRDSVPRDEQFF	TGTGCCACCAGCAGAGATAGCGTGCCTCGGGATGAGCAGTTCTTC